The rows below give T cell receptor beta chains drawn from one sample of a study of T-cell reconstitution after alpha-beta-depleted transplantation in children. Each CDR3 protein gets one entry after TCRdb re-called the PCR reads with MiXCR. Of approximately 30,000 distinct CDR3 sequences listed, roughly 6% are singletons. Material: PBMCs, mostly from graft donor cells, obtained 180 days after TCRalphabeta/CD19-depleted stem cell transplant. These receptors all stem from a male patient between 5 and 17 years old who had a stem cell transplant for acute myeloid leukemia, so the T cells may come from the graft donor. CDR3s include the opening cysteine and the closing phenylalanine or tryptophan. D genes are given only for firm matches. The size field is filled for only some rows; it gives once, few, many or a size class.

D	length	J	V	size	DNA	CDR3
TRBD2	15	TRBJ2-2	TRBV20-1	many	TGCAGTGCTAGAGCTAGCGGGAGCGGCACCGGGGAGCTGTTTTTT	CSARASGSGTGELFF
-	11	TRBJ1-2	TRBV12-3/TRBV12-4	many	TGTGCCAGCACAGACGGCTATGGCTACACCTTC	CASTDGYGYTF
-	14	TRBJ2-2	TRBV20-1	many	TGCAGTGCTAGCCCCCTTGCGACCACCGGGGAGCTGTTTTTT	CSASPLATTGELFF
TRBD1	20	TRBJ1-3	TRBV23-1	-	TGCGCCAGCAGTCAATCGATCAGGGCAGGGGGGAGCTTGGAAGGAAACACCATATATTTT	CASSQSIRAGGSLEGNTIYF
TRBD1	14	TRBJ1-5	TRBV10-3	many	TGTGCCATCAGAGAAGGACAGGGGAGTCAGCCCCAGCATTTT	CAIREGQGSQPQHF
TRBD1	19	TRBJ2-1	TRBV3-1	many	TGTGCCAGCAGCCACCTCCCCCTAGGGACAGCCAGCTCCTACAATGAGCAGTTCTTC	CASSHLPLGTASSYNEQFF
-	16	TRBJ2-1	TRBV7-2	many	TGTGCCAGCAGCCGTAGTGGGGGGAGAAACATCAATGAGCAGTTCTTC	CASSRSGGRNINEQFF
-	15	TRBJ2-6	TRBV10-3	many	TGTGCCATCAGTGGCTTGGGTGCTGGGGCCAACGTCCTGACTTTC	CAISGLGAGANVLTF
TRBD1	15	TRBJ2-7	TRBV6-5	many	TGTGCCAGCAGTTACTCGGTGACAGGGGGTTACGAGCAGTACTTC	CASSYSVTGGYEQYF
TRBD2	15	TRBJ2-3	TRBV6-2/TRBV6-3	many	TGTGCCAGCAGTTACACTAGCGGGAACACAGATACGCAGTATTTT	CASSYTSGNTDTQYF
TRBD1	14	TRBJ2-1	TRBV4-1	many	TGCGCCAGCAGCAATAGGGACAGTTTGCCTGAGCAGTTCTTC	CASSNRDSLPEQFF
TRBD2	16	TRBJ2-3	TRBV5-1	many	TGCGCCAGCAGCTTCCTTAGCGGGGGGGGCACAGATACGCAGTATTTT	CASSFLSGGGTDTQYF
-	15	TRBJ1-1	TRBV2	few	TGTGCCAGCAGTGAACCCAATCAGGGGAAGGATAAAGCTTTCTTT	CASSEPNQGKDKAFF
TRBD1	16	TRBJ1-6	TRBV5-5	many	TGTGCCAGCAGCCCCAGGGAATCAGGGGGTAATTCACCCCTCCACTTT	CASSPRESGGNSPLHF
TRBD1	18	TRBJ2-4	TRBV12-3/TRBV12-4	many	TGTGCCAGCAGTGCTGGGACAGGGTCAAGTCTAGCCAAAAACATTCAGTACTTC	CASSAGTGSSLAKNIQYF